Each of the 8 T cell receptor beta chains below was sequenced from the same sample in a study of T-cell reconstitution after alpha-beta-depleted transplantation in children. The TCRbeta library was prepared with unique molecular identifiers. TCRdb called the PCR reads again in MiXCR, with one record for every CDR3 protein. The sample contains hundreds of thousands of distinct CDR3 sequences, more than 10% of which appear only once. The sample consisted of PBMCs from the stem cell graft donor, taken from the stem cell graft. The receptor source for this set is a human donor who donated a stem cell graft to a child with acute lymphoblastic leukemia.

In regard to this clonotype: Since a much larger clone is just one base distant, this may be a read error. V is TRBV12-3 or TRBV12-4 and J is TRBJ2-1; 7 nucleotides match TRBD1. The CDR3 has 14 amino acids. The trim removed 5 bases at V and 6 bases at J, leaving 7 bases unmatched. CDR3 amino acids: CASSPRQGPNEQFF. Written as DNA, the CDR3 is TGTGCCAGCAGTCCTCGACAGGGACCCAATGAGCAGTTCTTC.

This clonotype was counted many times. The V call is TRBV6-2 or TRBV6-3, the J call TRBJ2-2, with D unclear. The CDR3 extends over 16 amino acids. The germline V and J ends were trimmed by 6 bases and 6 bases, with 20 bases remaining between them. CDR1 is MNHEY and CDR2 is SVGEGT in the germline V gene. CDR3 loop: CASSRLRAPASGELFF. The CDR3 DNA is TGTGCCAGCAGCCGCCTCCGGGCCCCGGCTTCCGGGGAGCTGTTTTTT.

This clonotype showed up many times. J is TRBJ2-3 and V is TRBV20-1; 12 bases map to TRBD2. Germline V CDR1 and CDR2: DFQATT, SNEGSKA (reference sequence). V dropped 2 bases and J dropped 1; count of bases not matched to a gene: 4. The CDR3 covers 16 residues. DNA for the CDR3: TGCAGTGCTAGACTAGCGGGAGGGCCAGGCACAGATACGCAGTATTTT. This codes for CSARLAGGPGTDTQYF.

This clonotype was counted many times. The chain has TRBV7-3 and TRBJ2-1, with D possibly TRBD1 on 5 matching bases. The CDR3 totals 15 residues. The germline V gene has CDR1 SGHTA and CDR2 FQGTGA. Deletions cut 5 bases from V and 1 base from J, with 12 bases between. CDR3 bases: TGTGCCAGCAGCCTATGGACAACTTCCTACAATGAGCAGTTCTTC. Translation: CASSLWTTSYNEQFF.

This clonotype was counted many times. This chain's CDR3 is CASSSTANTAYEQYF. CDR3 sequence (DNA): TGTGCCAGCAGTTCGACAGCAAACACGGCCTACGAGCAGTACTTC. This chain uses TRBV27 with TRBJ2-7, with D maybe TRBD1 (5 bases). The CDR3 is 15 amino acids. The germline gives CDR1 MNHEY, CDR2 SMNVEV (reference sequence). Trimming took off 4 bases at V and 2 bases at J, with 15 bases between the two ends.

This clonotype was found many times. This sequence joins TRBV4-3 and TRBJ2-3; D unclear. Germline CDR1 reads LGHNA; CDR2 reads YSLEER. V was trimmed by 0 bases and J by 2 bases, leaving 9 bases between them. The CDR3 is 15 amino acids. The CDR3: CASSQDNRNTDTQYF. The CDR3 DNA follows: TGCGCCAGCAGCCAAGATAACAGAAACACAGATACGCAGTATTTT.

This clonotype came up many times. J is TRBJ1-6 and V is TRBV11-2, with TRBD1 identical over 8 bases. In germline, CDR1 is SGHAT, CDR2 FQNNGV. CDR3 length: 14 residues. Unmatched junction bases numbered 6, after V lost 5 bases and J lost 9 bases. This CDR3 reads CASSRTGLRSPLHF. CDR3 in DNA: TGTGCCAGCAGCCGGACAGGGTTGCGTTCACCCCTCCACTTT.

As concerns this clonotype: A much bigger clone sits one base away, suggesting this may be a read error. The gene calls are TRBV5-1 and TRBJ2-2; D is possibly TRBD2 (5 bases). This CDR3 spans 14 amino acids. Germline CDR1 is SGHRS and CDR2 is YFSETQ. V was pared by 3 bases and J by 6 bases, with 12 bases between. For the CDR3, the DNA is TGCGCCAGCAGCTCCACCGGGGTCCCCGGGGAGCTGTTTTTT. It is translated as CASSSTGVPGELFF.